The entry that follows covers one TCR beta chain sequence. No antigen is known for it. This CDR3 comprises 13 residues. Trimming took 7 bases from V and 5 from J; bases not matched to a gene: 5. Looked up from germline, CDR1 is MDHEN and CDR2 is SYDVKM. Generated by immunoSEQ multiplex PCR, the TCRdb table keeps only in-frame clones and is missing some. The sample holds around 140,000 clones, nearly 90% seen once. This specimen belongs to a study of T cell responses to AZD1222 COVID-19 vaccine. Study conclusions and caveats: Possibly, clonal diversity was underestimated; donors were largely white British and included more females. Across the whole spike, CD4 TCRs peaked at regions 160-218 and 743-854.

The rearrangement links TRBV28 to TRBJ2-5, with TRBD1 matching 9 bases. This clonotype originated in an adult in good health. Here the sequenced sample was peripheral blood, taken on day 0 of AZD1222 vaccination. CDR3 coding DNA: TGTGCCAGCAATAACAGGGGGCGTGAGACCCAGTACTTC. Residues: CASNNRGRETQYF.